This TCR beta chain was documented in a study of human T cells and chemical hapten exposure. The time point here: patch test 1, 2 weeks after DPC sensitization. Described treatment: therapeutic diphenylcyclopropenone sensitization with weekly scalp DPC. Study results and limitations: High-frequency TCRs, those above 1 in 1000, stayed the same after DPC sensitization.

This clonotype was observed a few times. Antigen unknown. In TCRdb, the RACE reads were re-called with MiXCR into one record per CDR3 protein. The table has 340,000 or so distinct CDR3 sequences, around 7% seen once. The CDR3 loop spans 16 amino acids. Germline V gives CDR1 SGHNT, CDR2 YYREEE (reference sequence). J gave up 2 bases and V 3 bases, and 7 bases lay outside the gene matches. The clonotype was recovered from a woman between 18 and 29 years old with alopecia areata. Some clones in this sample may be carry-over from other donors' samples. The source material was whole blood, sampled in connection with sensitization to the hapten diphenylcyclopropenone (DPC). The V call is TRBV5-4, the J call TRBJ1-4; TRBD1 agrees at 7 bases. The CDR3 coding sequence is TGTGCCAGCAGCTCCGGGACAGATATGACTAATGAAAAACTGTTTTTT. Its translation is CASSSGTDMTNEKLFF.